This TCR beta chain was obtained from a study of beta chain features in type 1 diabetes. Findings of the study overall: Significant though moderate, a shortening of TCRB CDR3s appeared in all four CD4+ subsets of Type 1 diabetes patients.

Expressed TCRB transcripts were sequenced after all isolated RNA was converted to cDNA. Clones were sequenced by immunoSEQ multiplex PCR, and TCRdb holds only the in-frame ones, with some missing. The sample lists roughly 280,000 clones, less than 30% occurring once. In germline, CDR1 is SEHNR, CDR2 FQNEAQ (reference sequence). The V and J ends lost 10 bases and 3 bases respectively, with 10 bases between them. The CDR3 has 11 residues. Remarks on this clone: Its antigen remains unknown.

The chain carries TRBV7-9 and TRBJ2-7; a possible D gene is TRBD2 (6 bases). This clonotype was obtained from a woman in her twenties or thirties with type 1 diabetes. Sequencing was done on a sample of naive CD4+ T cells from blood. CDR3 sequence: CATGLLYEQYF. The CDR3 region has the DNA TGTGCCACTGGACTACTCTACGAGCAGTACTTC.